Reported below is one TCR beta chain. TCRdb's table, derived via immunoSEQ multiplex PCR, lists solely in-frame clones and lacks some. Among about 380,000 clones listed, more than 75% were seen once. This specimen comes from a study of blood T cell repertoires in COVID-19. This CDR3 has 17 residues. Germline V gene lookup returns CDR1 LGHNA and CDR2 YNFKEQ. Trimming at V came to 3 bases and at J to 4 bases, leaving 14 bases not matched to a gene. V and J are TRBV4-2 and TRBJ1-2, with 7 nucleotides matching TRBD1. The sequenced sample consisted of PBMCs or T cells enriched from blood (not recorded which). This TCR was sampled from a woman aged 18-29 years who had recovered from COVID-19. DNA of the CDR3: TGTGCCAGCAGCCAGACGATCAAGGGGGCAGGGGCCTATGGCTACACCTTC. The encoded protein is CASSQTIKGAGAYGYTF.